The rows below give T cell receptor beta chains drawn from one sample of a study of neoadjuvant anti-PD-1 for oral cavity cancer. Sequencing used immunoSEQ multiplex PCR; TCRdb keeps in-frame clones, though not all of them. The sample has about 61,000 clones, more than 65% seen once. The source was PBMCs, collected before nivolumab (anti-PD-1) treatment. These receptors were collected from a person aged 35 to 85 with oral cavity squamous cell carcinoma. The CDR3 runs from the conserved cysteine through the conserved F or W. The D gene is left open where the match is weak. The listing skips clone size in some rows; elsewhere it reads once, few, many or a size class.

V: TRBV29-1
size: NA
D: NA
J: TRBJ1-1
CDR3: CSVGSGLMNTEAFF
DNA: TGCAGCGTTGGTTCCGGGCTGATGAACACTGAAGCTTTCTTT

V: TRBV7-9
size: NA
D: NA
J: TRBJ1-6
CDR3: CASSFRERHSPLHF
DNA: TGTGCCAGCAGCTTTCGGGAGCGGCATTCACCCCTCCACTTT

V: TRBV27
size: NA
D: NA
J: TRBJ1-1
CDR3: CASSDQDGNTEAFF
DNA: TGTGCCAGCAGTGACCAGGACGGGAACACTGAAGCTTTCTTT

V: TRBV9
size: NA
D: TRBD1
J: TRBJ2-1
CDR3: CASSVGRRDRGREGQFF
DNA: TGTGCCAGCAGCGTAGGACGGAGGGACAGGGGGCGCGAGGGGCAGTTCTTC

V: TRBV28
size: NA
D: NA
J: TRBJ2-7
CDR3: CASSTAIYEQYF
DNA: TGTGCCAGCAGTACAGCAATCTACGAGCAGTACTTC

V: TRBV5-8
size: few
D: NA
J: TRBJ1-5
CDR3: CASLSYYNQPQHF
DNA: TGTGCCAGCCTCTCATACTACAATCAGCCCCAGCATTTT

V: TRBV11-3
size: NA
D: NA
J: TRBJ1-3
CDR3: CASSQTGASGNTIYF
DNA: TGTGCCAGCAGTCAGACGGGGGCTTCTGGAAACACCATATATTTT

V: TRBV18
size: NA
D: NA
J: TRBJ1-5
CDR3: CASSPQQGRGNQPQHF
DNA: TGTGCCAGCTCACCACAACAGGGTAGAGGCAATCAGCCCCAGCATTTT

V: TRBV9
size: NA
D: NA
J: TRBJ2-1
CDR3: CASSWGLPNEQFF
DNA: TGTGCCAGCAGTTGGGGACTCCCCAATGAGCAGTTCTTC

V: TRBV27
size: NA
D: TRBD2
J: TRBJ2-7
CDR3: CASNPRTSGVTYEQYF
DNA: TGTGCCAGCAACCCACGGACTAGCGGGGTTACCTACGAGCAGTACTTC

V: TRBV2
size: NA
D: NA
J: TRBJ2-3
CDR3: CASSDVRTTDTQYF
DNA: TGTGCCAGCAGTGATGTGAGAACCACAGATACGCAGTATTTT